Given below is one TCR beta chain in context. The source of the sample is a study of blood T cell repertoires in COVID-19. Study at large: The United States, Italy and Spain were the sources of the acute and convalescent COVID-19 samples. In each case, the material was cDNA or gDNA derived from T cells, B-cell-depleted T cells, or PBMCs.

The Seattle patients joined while their infection was active and were tracked longitudinally afterward. How the authors handled the data: Reference gene primer amplification gave nucleated cell count estimates. Sequenced by immunoSEQ multiplex PCR; TCRdb stores in-frame clones only, minus some. V, J and clone size are those of that table, while D and trimming were read from the DNA. The table has some 370,000 clones, 70% to 90% seen once. The germline CDR1 and CDR2 sequences are SNHLY and FYNNEI. Trimming shortened V by 6 bases and J by 6 bases, and 12 bases separated the two germline ends. CDR3 length: 13 residues.

Sequencing was done on a sample of peripheral blood. The J gene is TRBJ2-1, the V gene TRBV2, with D possibly matching TRBD1 (5 bases). This sequence was found in a woman aged 25-40 years with COVID-19, enrolled during active disease. CDR3: CASRLTVLNEQFF. The CDR3 nucleotides read TGTGCCAGCAGATTGACAGTTCTCAATGAGCAGTTCTTC.